The entry below describes one T cell receptor (beta chain). Its specificity is unknown. 60 Vbeta and 13 Jbeta primers were used in PCR. TCRdb's copy holds only in-frame clones and misses some; the assay was immunoSEQ multiplex PCR. The sample shows 55,000 or so clones, roughly 74% of them seen only once. The entry originates in a study of cytomegalovirus exposure and HLA in healthy donors. General observations from the study: Likely technical artifact: a cluster of highly shared sequence variants. Relative to the approximately 630-donor mean, N-insertions were reportedly fewer in an Asian-associated ancestry cluster in a later analysis. The study listed approximately 160 cytomegalovirus-associated TCR beta chains. Data from an earlier analysis indicated that most TCR beta V segments were productive either about 87% or about 30% of the time.

This CDR3 has 15 amino acids. CDR1 and CDR2 from the germline V gene are SGDLS and YYNGEE. V dropped 1 base and J dropped 4; count of bases not matched to a gene: 7. Sample: PBMCs. The V gene is TRBV9, the J gene TRBJ1-1, with 7 bases matching TRBD1. This TCR was recovered from a female donor in good health and CMV-seronegative. The CDR3, as DNA: TGTGCCAGCAGCGTAACCACAGGGGTGGGCACTGAAGCTTTCTTT. Encoded protein: CASSVTTGVGTEAFF.